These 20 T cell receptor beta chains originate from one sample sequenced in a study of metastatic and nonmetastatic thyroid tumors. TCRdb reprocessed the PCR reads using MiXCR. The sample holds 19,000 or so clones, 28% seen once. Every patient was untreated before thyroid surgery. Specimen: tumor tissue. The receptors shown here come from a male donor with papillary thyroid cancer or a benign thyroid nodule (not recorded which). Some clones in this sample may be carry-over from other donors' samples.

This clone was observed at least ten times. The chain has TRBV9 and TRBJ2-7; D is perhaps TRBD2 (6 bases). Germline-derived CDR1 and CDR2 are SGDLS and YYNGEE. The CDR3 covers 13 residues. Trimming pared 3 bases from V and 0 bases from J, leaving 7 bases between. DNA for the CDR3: TGTGCCAGCAGCGCCGGGAGCTCCTACGAGCAGTACTTC. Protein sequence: CASSAGSSYEQYF.

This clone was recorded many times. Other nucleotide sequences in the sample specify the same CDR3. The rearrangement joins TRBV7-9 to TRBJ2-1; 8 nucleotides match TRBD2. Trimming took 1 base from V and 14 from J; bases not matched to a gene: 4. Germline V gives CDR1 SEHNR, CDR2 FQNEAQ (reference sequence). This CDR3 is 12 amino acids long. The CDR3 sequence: CASSLDEREKFF. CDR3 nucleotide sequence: TGTGCCAGCAGCTTAGACGAGCGGGAGAAGTTCTTC.

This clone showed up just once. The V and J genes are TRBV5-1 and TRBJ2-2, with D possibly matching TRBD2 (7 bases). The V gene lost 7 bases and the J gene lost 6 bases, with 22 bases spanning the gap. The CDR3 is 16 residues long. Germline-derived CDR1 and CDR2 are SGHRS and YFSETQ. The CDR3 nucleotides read TGCGCCAGCGGGGAGGGGCCCGGGACAAGATCCGGGGAGCTGTTTTTT. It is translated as CASGEGPGTRSGELFF.

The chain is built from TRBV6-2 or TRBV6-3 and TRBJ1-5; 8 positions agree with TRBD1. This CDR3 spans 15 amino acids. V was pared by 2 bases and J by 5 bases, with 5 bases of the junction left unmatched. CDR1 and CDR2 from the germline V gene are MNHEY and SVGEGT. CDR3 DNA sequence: TGTGCCAGCAGTTACCGCCCGGACAGGGATCAGCCCCAGCATTTT. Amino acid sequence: CASSYRPDRDQPQHF.

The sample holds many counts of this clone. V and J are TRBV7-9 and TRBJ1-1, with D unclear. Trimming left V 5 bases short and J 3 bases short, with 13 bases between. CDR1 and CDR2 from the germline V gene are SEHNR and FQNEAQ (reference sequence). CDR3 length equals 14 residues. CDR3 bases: TGTGCCAGCAGCCCGAGGGCCGGGGACACTGAAGCTTTCTTT. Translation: CASSPRAGDTEAFF.

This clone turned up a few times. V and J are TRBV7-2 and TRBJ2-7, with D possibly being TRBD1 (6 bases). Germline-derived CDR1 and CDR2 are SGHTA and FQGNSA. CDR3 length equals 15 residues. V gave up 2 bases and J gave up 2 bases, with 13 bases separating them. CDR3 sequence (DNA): TGTGCCAGCAGCTTATTCCAGGGGCCCCCCTACGAGCAGTACTTC. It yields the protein CASSLFQGPPYEQYF.

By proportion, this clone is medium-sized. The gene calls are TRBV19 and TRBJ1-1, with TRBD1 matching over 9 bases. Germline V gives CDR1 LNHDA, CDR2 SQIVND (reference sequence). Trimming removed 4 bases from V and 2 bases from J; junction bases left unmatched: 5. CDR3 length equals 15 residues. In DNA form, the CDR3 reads TGTGCCAGTAGTACAAGACAGGGGGGCAACACTGAAGCTTTCTTT. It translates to CASSTRQGGNTEAFF.

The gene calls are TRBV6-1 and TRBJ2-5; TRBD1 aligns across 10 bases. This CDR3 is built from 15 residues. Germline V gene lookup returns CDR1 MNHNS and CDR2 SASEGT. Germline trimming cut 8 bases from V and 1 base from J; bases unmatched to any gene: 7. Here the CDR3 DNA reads TGTGCCAGCGGGGGGGACAGGGGTGCCCAAGAGACCCAGTACTTC. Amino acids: CASGGDRGAQETQYF.

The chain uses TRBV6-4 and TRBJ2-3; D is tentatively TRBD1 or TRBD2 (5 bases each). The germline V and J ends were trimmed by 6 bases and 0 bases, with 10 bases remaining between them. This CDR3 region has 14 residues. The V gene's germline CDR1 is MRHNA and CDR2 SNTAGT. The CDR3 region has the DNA TGTGCCAGCAGCAGGGACGGTAGCACAGATACGCAGTATTTT. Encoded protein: CASSRDGSTDTQYF.

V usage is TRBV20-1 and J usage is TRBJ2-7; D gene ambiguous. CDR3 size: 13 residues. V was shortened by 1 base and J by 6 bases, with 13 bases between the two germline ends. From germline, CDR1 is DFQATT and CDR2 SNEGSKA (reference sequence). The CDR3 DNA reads TGCAGTGCTAGAGGGTTCCGGTACTTCGAGCAGTACTTC. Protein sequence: CSARGFRYFEQYF.

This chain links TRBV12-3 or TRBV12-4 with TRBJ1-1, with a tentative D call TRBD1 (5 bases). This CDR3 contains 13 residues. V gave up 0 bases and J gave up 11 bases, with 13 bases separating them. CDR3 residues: CASSLAWKGSAFF. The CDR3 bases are TGTGCCAGCAGTTTAGCGTGGAAGGGGAGCGCTTTCTTT.

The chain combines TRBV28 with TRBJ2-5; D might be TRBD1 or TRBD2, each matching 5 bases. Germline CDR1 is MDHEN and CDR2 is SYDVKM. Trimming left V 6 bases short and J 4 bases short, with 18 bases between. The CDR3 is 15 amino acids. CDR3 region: CASSSPRAGRETQYF. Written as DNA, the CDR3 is TGTGCCAGCAGCTCCCCCCGGGCAGGGAGAGAGACCCAGTACTTC.

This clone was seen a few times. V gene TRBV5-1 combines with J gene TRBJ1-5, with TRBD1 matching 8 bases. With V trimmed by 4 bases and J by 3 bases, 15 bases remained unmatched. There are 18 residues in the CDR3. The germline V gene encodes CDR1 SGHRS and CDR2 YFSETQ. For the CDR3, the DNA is TGCGCCAGCAGCCAAAGGCCCCCTAGACAGGGGAACAATCAGCCCCAGCATTTT. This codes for CASSQRPPRQGNNQPQHF.

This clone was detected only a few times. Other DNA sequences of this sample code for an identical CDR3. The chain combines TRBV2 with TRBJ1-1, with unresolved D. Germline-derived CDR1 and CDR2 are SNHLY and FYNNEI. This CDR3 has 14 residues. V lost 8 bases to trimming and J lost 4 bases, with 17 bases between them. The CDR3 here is CASAPFEESTEAFF. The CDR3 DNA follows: TGTGCCAGCGCGCCATTCGAGGAGAGCACTGAAGCTTTCTTT.

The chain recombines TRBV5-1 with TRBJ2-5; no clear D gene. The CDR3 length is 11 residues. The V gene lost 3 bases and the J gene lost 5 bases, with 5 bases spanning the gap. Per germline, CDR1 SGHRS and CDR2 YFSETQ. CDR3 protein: CASSSSETQYF. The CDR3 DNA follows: TGCGCCAGCAGCTCTTCGGAGACCCAGTACTTC.

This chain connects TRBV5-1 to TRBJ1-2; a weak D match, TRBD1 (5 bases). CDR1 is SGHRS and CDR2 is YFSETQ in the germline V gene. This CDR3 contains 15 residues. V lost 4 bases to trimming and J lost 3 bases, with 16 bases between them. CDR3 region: CASSPSGTADYGYTF. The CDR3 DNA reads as TGCGCCAGCAGCCCCTCTGGGACGGCTGACTATGGCTACACCTTC.

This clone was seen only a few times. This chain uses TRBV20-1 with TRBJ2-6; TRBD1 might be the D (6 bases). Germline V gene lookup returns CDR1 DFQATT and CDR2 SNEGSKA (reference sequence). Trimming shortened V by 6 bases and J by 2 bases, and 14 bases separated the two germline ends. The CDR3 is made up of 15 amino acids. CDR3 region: CSALVGATGANVLTF. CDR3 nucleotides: TGCAGTGCCCTGGTGGGGGCTACTGGGGCCAACGTCCTGACTTTC.

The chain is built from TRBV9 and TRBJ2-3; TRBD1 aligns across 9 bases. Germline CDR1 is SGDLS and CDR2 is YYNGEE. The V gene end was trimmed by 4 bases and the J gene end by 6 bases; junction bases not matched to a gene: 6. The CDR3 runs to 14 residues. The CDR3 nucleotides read TGTGCCAGCAGCCGCGGACAGGGGCCCGATACGCAGTATTTT. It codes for CASSRGQGPDTQYF.

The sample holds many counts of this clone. The CDR3 here is CSASRGNSGNTIYF. The CDR3 nucleotides are TGCAGCGCCTCCAGGGGAAACTCTGGAAACACCATATATTTT. This chain joins TRBV29-1 and TRBJ1-3, with TRBD1 as a possible D gene (6 bases). The germline CDR1 and CDR2 sequences are SQVTM and ANQGSEA. The germline V and J ends were trimmed by 7 bases and 0 bases, with 13 bases remaining between them. The CDR3 spans 14 residues.

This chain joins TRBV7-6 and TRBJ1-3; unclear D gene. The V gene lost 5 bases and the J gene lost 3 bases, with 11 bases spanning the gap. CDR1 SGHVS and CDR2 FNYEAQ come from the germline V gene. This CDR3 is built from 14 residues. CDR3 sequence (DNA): TGTGCCAGCAGCCCCACCCCCATTGGAAACACCATATATTTT. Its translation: CASSPTPIGNTIYF.